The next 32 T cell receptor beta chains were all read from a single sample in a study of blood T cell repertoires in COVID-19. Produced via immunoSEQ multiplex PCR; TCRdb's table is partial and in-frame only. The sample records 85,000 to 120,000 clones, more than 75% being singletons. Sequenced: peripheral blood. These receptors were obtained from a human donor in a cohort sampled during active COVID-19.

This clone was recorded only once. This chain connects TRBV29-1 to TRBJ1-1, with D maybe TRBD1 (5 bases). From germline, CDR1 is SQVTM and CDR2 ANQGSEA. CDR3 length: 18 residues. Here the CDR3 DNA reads TGCCCCTCCCGGAGGGGTGGGTGGTTAGGACTCGGGGACACTGAAGCTTTCTTT. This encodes CPSRRGGWLGLGDTEAFF.

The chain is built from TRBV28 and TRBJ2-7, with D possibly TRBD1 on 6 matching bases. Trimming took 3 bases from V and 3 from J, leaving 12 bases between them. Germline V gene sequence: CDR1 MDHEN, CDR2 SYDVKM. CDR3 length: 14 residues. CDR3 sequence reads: CASSFGTLLYEQYF. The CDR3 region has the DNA TGTGCCAGCAGTTTCGGGACACTGCTCTACGAGCAGTACTTC.

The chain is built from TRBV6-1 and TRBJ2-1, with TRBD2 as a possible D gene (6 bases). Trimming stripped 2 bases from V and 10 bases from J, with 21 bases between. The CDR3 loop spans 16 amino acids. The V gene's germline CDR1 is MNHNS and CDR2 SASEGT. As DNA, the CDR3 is TGTGCCAGCAGTGAACAGAAGCGGGCGCCCCGGGGGGAGCAGTTCTTC. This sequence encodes CASSEQKRAPRGEQFF.

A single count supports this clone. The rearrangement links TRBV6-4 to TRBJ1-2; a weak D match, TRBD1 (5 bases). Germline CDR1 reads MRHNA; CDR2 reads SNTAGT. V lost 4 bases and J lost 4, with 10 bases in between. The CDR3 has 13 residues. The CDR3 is CASSGDGGYGYTF. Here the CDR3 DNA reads TGTGCCAGCAGTGGGGACGGGGGCTATGGCTACACCTTC.

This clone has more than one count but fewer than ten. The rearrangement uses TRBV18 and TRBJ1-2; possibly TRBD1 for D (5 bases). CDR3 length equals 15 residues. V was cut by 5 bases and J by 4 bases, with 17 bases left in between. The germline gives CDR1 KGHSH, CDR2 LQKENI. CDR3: CASSDGQRASYGYTF. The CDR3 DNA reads TGTGCCAGCTCAGACGGACAACGGGCCTCCTATGGCTACACCTTC.

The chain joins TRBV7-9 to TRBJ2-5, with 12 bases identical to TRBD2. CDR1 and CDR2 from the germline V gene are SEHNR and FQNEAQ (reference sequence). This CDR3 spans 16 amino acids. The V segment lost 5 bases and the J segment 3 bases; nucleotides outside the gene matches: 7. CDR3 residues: CASSPGRLAGEETQYF. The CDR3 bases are TGTGCCAGCAGCCCCGGTAGACTAGCGGGGGAAGAGACCCAGTACTTC. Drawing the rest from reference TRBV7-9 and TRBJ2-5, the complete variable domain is DTGVSQNPRHKITKRGQNVTFRCDPISEHNRLYWYRQTLGQGPEFLTYFQNEAQLEKSRLLSDRFSAERPKGSFSTLEIQRTEQGDSAMYLCASSPGRLAGEETQYFGPGTRLLVL.

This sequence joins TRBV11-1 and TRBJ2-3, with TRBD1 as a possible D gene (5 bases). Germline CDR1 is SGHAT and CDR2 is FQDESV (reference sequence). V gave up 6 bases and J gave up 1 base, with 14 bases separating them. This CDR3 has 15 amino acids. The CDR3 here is CASSYQGFGTDTQYF. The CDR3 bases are TGTGCCAGCAGTTATCAGGGTTTTGGCACAGATACGCAGTATTTT.

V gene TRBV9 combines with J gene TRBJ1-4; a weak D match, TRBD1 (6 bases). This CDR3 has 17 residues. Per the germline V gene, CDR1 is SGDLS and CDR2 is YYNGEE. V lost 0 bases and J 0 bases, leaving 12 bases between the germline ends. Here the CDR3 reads CASSVVDSLATNEKLFF. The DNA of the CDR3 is TGTGCCAGCAGCGTAGTGGACAGCCTTGCAACTAATGAAAAACTGTTTTTT.

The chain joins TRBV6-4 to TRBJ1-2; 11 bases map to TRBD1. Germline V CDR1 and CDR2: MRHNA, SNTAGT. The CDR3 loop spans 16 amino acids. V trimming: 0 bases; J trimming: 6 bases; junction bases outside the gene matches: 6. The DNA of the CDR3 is TGTGCCAGCAGTGACTCAAGGGACAGGGGGATGAATGGCTACACCTTC. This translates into CASSDSRDRGMNGYTF.

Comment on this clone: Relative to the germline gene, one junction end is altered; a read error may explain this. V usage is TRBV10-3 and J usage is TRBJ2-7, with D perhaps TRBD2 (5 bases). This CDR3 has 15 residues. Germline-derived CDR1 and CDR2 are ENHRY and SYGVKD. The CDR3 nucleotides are TGTGCCATCAGTGAGACCGGACGGGGAGCCTATGAGCAGTACTTC. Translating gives CAISETGRGAYEQYF.

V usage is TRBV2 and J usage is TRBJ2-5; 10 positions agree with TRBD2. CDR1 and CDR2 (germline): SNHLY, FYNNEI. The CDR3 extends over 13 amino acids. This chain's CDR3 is CATAGGLRETQYF. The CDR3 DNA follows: TGTGCTACAGCGGGGGGGCTCAGGGAGACCCAGTACTTC.

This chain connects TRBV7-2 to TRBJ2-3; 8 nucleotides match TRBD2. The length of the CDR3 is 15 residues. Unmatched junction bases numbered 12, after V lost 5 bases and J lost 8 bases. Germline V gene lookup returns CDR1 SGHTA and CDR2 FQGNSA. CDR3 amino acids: CASSIPGGAGGTQYF. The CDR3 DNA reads TGTGCCAGCAGCATCCCTGGTGGGGCGGGGGGTACGCAGTATTTT.

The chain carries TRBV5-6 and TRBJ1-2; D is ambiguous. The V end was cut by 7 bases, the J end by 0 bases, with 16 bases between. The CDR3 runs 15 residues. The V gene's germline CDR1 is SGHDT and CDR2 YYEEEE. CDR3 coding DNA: TGTGCCAGCGCCACACGAGGAGATGCTAACTATGGCTACACCTTC. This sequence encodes CASATRGDANYGYTF.

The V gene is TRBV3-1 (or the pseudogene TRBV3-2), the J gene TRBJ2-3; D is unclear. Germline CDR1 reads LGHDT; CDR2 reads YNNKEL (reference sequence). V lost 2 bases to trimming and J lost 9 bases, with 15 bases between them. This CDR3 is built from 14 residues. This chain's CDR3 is CASSQRSTPATQYF. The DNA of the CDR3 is TGTGCCAGCAGCCAAAGATCTACTCCCGCGACGCAGTATTTT.

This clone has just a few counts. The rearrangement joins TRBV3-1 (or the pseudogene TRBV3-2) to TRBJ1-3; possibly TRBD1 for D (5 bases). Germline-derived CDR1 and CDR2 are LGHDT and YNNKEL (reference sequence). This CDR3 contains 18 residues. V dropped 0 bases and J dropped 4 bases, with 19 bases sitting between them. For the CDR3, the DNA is TGTGCCAGCAGCCAAGATTCCGCTCCGACAGTGGCGGGAAACACCATATATTTT. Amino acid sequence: CASSQDSAPTVAGNTIYF.

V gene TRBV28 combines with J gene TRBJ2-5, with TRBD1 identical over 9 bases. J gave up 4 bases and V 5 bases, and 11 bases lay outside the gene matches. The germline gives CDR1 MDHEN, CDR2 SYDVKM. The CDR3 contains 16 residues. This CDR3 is CASSPQGQGKGETQYF. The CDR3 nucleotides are TGTGCCAGCAGTCCCCAGGGACAGGGTAAGGGAGAGACCCAGTACTTC. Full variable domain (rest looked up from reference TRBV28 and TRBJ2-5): DVKVTQSSRYLVKRTGEKVFLECVQDMDHENMFWYRQDPGLGLRLIYFSYDVKMKEKGDIPEGYSVSREKKERFSLILESASTNQTSMYLCASSPQGQGKGETQYFGPGTRLLVL.

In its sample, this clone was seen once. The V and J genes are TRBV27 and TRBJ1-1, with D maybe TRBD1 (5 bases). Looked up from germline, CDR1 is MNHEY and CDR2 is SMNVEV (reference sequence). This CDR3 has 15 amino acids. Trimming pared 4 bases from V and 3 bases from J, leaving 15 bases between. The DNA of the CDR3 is TGTGCCAGCAGTTCCGGGGCGCGGGGTGACACTGAAGCTTTCTTT. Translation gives CASSSGARGDTEAFF.

The CDR3 sequence: CASSVAGTGGGEQFF. CDR3 nucleotide sequence: TGTGCCAGCAGCGTAGCTGGGACAGGGGGAGGTGAGCAGTTCTTC. V and J are TRBV9 and TRBJ2-1, with TRBD1 matching over 11 bases. CDR1 is SGDLS and CDR2 is YYNGEE in the germline V gene. The V gene end was trimmed by 0 bases and the J gene end by 9 bases; junction bases not matched to a gene: 5. This CDR3 has 15 residues.

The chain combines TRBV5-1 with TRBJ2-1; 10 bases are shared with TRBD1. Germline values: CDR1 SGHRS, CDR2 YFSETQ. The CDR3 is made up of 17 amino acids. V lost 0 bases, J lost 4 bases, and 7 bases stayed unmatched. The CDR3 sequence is CASSLDDPGQGYNEQFF. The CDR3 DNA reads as TGCGCCAGCAGCTTGGATGACCCGGGACAGGGGTACAATGAGCAGTTCTTC.

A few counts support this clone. The CDR3 nucleotides are TGTGCCAGCAGCTCCAGGGGACTAGCTAACTATGGCTACACCTTC. Translation gives CASSSRGLANYGYTF. The chain has TRBV11-2 and TRBJ1-2; a weak D match, TRBD1 (6 bases). Per germline, CDR1 SGHAT and CDR2 FQNNGV. V was pared by 4 bases and J by 0 bases, with 12 bases between. The CDR3 sequence is 15 residues long.

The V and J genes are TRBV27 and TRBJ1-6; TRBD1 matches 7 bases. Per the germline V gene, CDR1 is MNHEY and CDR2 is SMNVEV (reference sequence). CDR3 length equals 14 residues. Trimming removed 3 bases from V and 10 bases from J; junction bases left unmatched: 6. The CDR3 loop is CASSFEGARSPLHF. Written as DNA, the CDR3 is TGTGCCAGCAGTTTCGAGGGGGCGAGGTCACCCCTCCACTTT.

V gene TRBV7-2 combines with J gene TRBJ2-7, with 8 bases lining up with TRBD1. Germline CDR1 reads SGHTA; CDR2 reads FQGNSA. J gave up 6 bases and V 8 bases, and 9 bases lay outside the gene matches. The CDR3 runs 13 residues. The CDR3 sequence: CASCSDRGGEQYF. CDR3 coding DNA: TGTGCCAGCTGTTCTGACAGGGGCGGCGAGCAGTACTTC.

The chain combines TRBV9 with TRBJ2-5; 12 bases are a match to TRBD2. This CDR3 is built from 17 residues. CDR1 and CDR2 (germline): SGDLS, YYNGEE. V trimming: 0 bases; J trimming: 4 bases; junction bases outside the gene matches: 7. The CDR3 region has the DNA TGTGCCAGCAGCGTAGGTGCTAGCGGGGGGGCGGGAGAGACCCAGTACTTC. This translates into CASSVGASGGAGETQYF.

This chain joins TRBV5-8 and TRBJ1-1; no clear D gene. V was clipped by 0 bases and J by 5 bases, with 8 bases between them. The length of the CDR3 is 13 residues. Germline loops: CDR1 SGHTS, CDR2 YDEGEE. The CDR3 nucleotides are TGTGCCAGCAGCTTGGCCAAGAGGACTGAAGCTTTCTTT. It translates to CASSLAKRTEAFF.

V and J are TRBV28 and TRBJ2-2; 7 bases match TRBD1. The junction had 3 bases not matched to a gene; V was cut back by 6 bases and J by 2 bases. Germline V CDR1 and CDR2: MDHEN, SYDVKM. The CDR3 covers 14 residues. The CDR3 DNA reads TGTGCCAGCAGGACAGGGTCCAACACCGGGGAGCTGTTTTTT. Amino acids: CASRTGSNTGELFF.

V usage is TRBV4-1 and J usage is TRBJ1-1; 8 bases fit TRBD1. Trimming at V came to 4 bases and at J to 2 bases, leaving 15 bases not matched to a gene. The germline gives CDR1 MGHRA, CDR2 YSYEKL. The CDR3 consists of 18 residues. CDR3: CASSPAGQGRFGNTEAFF. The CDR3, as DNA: TGCGCCAGCAGCCCGGCCGGACAGGGCCGTTTCGGAAACACTGAAGCTTTCTTT.

The CDR3 protein is CASSPRDRVYGYTF. Here the CDR3 DNA reads TGTGCCAGCAGCCCCCGGGACAGGGTCTATGGCTACACCTTC. The rearrangement uses TRBV7-2 and TRBJ1-2; 9 nucleotides line up with TRBD1. Per germline, CDR1 SGHTA and CDR2 FQGNSA. The V and J ends lost 5 bases and 4 bases, in that order; junction bases with no gene match: 5. This CDR3 comprises 14 residues.

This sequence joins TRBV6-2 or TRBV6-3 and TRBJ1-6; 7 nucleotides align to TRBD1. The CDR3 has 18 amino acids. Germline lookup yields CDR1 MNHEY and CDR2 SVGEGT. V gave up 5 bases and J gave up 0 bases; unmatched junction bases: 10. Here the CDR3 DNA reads TGTGCCAGCAGTCCGGGACAGACGGCGAGCTCCTATAATTCACCCCTCCACTTT. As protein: CASSPGQTASSYNSPLHF.

The CDR3 DNA sequence: TGTGCCAGCAGCCAAGGGTCAGGGTACAATGAGCAGTTCTTC. Translating it yields CASSQGSGYNEQFF. This chain links TRBV4-2 with TRBJ2-1; D is perhaps TRBD1 (5 bases). The length of the CDR3 is 14 residues. Germline CDR1 and CDR2: LGHNA and YNFKEQ. The ends were cut back, 1 base at V and 4 bases at J, with 8 bases in the middle.

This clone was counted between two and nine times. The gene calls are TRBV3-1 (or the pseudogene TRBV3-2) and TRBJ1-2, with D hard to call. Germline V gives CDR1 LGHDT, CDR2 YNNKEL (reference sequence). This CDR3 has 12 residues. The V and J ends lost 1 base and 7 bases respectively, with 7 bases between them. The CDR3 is CASSQALSGYTF. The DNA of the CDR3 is TGTGCCAGCAGCCAAGCCCTGAGTGGCTACACCTTC.

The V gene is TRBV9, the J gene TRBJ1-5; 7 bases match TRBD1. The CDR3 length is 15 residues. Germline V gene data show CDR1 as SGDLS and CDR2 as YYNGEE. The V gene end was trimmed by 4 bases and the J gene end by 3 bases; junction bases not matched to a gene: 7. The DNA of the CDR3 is TGTGCCAGCAGCTCAAGACAGGGAGACAATCAGCCCCAGCATTTT. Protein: CASSSRQGDNQPQHF.

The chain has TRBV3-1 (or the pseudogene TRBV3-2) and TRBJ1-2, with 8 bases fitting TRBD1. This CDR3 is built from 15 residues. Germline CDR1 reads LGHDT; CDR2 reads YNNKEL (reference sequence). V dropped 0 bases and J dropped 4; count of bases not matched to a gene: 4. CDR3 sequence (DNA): TGTGCCAGCAGCCAAGATTGGCAGGGGGCCTATGGCTACACCTTC. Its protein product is CASSQDWQGAYGYTF.